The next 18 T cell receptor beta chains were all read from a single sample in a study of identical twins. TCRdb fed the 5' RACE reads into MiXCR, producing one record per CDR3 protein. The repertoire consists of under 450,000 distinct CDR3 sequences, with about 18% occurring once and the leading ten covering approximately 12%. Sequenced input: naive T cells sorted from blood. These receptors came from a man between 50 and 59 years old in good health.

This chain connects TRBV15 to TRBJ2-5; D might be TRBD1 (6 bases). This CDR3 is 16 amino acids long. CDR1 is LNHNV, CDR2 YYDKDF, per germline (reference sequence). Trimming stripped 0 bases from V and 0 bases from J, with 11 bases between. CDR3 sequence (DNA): TGTGCCACCAGCAGAGAGAACAGGGTGTACCAAGAGACCCAGTACTTC. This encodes CATSRENRVYQETQYF.

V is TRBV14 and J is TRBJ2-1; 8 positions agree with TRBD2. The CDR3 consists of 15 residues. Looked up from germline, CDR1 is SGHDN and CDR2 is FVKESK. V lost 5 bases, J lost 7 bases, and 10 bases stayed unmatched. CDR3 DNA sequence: TGTGCCAGCAGCGGTCCCGGGAGGGTTTGGAATGAGCAGTTCTTC. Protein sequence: CASSGPGRVWNEQFF.

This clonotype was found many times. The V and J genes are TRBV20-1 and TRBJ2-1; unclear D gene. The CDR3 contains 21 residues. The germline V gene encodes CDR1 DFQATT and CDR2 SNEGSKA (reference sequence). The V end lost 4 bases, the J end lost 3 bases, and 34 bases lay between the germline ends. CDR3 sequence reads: CSATLSPKYIQKARSYNEQFF. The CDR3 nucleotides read TGCAGTGCTACTTTATCCCCCAAGTATATTCAAAAAGCCCGAAGCTACAATGAGCAGTTCTTC.

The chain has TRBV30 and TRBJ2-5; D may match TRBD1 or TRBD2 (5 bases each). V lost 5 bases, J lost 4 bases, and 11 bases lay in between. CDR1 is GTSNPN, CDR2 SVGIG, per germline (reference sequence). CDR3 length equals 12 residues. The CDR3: CAWDRDRETQYF. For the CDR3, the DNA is TGTGCCTGGGACCGGGACCGAGAGACCCAGTACTTC. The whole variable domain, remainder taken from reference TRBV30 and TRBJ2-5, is SQTIHQWPATLVQPVGSPLSLECTVEGTSNPNLYWYRQAAGRGLQLLFYSVGIGQISSEVPQNLSASRPQDRQFILSSKKLLLSDSGFYLCAWDRDRETQYFGPGTRLLVL.

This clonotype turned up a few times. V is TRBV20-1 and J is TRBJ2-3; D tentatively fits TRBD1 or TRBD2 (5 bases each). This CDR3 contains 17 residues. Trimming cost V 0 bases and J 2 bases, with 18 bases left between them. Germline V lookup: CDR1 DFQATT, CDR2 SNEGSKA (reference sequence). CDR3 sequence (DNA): TGCAGTGCTAGAGACGCCGGGGCGGGCCACTACACAGATACGCAGTATTTT. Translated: CSARDAGAGHYTDTQYF.

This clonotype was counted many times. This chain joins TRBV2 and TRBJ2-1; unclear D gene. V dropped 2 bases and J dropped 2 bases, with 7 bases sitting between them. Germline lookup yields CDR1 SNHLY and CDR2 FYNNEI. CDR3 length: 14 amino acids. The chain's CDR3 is CASSELSPYNEQFF. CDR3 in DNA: TGTGCCAGCAGTGAACTTTCTCCCTACAATGAGCAGTTCTTC.

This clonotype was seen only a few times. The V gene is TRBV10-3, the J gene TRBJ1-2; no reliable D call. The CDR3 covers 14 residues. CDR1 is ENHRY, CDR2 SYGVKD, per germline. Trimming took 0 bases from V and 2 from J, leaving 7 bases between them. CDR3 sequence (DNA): TGTGCCATCAGTGAGTCTCGGCAGAACTATGGCTACACCTTC. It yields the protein CAISESRQNYGYTF.

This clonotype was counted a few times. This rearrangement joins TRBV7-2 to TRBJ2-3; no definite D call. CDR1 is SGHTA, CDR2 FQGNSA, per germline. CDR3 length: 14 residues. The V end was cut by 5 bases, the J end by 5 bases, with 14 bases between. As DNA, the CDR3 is TGTGCCAGCAGCCCGACACCCATTGTAGATACGCAGTATTTT. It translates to CASSPTPIVDTQYF.

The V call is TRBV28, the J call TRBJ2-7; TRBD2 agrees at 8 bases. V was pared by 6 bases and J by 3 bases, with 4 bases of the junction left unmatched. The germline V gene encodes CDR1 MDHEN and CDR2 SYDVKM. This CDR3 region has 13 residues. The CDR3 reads CASRAGGDYEQYF. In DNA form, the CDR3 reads TGTGCCAGCAGGGCGGGGGGTGACTACGAGCAGTACTTC.

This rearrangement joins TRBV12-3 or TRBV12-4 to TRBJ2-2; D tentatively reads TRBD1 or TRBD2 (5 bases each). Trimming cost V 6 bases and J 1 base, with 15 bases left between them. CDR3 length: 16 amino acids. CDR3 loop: CASREGRAWNTGELFF. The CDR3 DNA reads TGTGCCAGCAGAGAGGGCAGGGCCTGGAACACCGGGGAGCTGTTTTTT.

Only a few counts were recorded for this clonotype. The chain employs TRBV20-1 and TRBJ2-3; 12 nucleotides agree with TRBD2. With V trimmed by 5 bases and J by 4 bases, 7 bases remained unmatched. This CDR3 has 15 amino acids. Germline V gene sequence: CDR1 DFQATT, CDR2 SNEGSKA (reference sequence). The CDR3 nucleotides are TGCAGTGCTGCCCTGTCTAGCGGGGGGGCAGATACGCAGTATTTT. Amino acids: CSAALSSGGADTQYF.

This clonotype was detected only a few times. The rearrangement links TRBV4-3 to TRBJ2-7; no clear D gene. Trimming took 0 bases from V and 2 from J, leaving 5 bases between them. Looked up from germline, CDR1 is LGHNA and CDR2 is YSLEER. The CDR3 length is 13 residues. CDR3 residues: CASSQETAYEQYF. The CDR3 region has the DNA TGCGCCAGCAGCCAAGAAACAGCCTACGAGCAGTACTTC.

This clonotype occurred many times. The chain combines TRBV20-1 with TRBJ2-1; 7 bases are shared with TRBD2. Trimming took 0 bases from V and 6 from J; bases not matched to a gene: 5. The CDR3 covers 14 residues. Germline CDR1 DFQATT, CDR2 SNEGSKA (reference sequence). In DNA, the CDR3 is TGCAGTGCTAGAGATCTTAGACTAGCCAATGAGCAGTTCTTC. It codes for CSARDLRLANEQFF.

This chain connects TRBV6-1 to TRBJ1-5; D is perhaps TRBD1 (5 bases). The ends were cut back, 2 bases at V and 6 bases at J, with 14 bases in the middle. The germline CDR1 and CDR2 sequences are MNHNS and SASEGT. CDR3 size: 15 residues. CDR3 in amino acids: CASSESRGTGQPQHF. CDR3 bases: TGTGCCAGCAGTGAATCTAGGGGTACGGGTCAGCCCCAGCATTTT.

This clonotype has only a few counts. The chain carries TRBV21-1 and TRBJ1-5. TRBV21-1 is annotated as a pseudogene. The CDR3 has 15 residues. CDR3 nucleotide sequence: TGTGCCAGCAGCAAAGATCAGGGACTCAATCAGCCCCAGCATTTT. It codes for CASSKDQGLNQPQHF.

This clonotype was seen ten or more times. The CDR3 spells CASSLVRNTEAFF. As DNA, the CDR3 is TGTGCCAGCAGCTTGGTACGTAACACTGAAGCTTTCTTT. The rearrangement links TRBV12-3 or TRBV12-4 to TRBJ1-1, with D hard to call. Trimming removed 6 bases from V and 2 bases from J, with 10 bases in between. This CDR3 region has 13 residues.

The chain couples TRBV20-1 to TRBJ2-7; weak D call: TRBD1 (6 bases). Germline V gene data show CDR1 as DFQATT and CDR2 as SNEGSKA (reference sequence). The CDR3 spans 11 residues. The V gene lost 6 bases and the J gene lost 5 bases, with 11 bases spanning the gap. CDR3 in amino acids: CSADRDNEQYF. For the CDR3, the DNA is TGCAGTGCGGATCGGGACAACGAGCAGTACTTC.

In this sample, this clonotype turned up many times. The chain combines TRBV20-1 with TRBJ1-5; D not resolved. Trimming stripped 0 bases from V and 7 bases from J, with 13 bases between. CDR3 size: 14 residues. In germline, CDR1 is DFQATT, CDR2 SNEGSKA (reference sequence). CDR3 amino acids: CSARDQAFQQPQHF. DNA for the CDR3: TGCAGTGCTAGAGATCAGGCGTTTCAGCAGCCCCAGCATTTT.